The source of this TCR beta chain is a study of pediatric ulcerative colitis. This clone was picked up one time. Repertoires were generated with immunoSEQ multiplex PCR, while TCRdb's copy carries only in-frame clones and drops some. Among 30,000 to 35,000 clones listed, approximately 78% were seen once. During colonoscopy, one to two rectal pinch biopsies were collected. V gave up 1 base and J gave up 0 bases; unmatched junction bases: 11. The germline gives CDR1 LGHNA, CDR2 YNFKEQ. The CDR3 is 20 residues long. Source material: gut tissue. The chain couples TRBV4-2 to TRBJ2-1; the match to TRBD2 covers 11 bases. This receptor was identified in a boy younger than 18 with mild ulcerative colitis. This chain's CDR3 is CASSQVHLAGGLTSYNEQFF. CDR3 nucleotide sequence: TGTGCCAGCAGCCAAGTGCATCTAGCGGGGGGTCTAACCTCCTACAATGAGCAGTTCTTC.